The 6 T cell receptor beta chains listed next were all sequenced from one sample in a study of cytomegalovirus exposure and HLA in healthy donors. The PCR had 60 Vbeta and 13 Jbeta primers. The assay was immunoSEQ multiplex PCR, and TCRdb's table has in-frame clones only and misses some. Its listing shows about 82,000 clones. Specimen: PBMCs. Every receptor here comes from a woman under 40 in good health and CMV-seronegative.

CDR3 protein: CSVEGPLEPGGFGYGYTF. The CDR3 DNA reads TGCAGCGTTGAAGGGCCCCTAGAGCCGGGGGGCTTTGGCTATGGCTACACCTTC. The chain recombines TRBV29-1 with TRBJ1-2, with D possibly matching TRBD1 (6 bases). With 1 base removed from V and 4 bases from J, the gap between germline ends came to 25 bases. This CDR3 region has 18 residues. Germline CDR1 and CDR2: SQVTM and ANQGSEA.

V gene TRBV7-8 combines with J gene TRBJ1-1, with D possibly TRBD1 on 5 matching bases. V dropped 4 bases and J dropped 1 base, with 19 bases sitting between them. The CDR3 is 17 residues long. Germline CDR1 reads SGHVS; CDR2 reads FQNEAQ. The CDR3 bases are TGTGCCAGCAGCTCCGGGCCACTGGGGCCGCAGAACACTGAAGCTTTCTTT. Translated: CASSSGPLGPQNTEAFF.

The chain is built from TRBV5-6 and TRBJ1-4; 9 bases are a match to TRBD1. CDR1 is SGHDT, CDR2 YYEEEE, per germline. The CDR3 has 18 amino acids. The trim removed 2 bases at V and 4 bases at J, leaving 12 bases unmatched. The CDR3: CASSFTGGVVSGNEKLFF. As DNA, the CDR3 is TGTGCCAGCAGCTTTACAGGGGGCGTCGTTTCGGGTAATGAAAAACTGTTTTTT. Drawing the rest from reference TRBV5-6 and TRBJ1-4, the complete variable domain is DAGVTQSPTHLIKTRGQQVTLRCSPKSGHDTVSWYQQALGQGPQFIFQYYEEEERQRGNFPDRFSGHQFPNYSSELNVNALLLGDSALYLCASSFTGGVVSGNEKLFFGSGTQLSVL.

The DNA of the CDR3 is TGTGCCTGGAGTGAGAGGAGCACGAACACTGAAGCTTTCTTT. The encoded protein is CAWSERSTNTEAFF. The chain joins TRBV30 to TRBJ1-1; D gene unclear. The V end was cut by 1 base, the J end by 1 base, with 10 bases between. Per the germline V gene, CDR1 is GTSNPN and CDR2 is SVGIG (reference sequence). The length of the CDR3 is 14 residues.

The chain has TRBV27 and TRBJ1-6; D not certain. The CDR3 is 16 amino acids. Germline V CDR1 and CDR2: MNHEY, SMNVEV (reference sequence). Trimming removed 4 bases from V and 3 bases from J, with 13 bases in between. The CDR3 DNA is TGTGCCAGCAGTTCGAAGCGGGGAGACTATAATTCACCCCTCCACTTT. Translating gives CASSSKRGDYNSPLHF.

The chain uses TRBV19 and TRBJ1-5, with 7 bases lining up with TRBD1. CDR1 and CDR2 from the germline V gene are LNHDA and SQIVND (reference sequence). The CDR3 is made up of 16 amino acids. Unmatched junction bases numbered 10, after V lost 7 bases and J lost 1 base. The CDR3 region is CASTRQGGKSNQPQHF. The CDR3 nucleotides are TGTGCCAGTACACGACAGGGCGGAAAAAGCAATCAGCCCCAGCATTTT.